One and the same sample provided the 14 T cell receptor beta chains below, sequenced in a study of blood T cell repertoires in COVID-19. Here immunoSEQ multiplex PCR was the method, and the copy in TCRdb shows in-frame clones only, minus some. This table has 250,000 to 350,000 clones, about 91% appearing once. The sequenced sample consisted of peripheral blood. These receptors were obtained from a woman under 40 who had recovered from COVID-19.

CDR3: CASSFSPATGEQFF. Written as DNA, the CDR3 is TGTGCCAGCAGCTTCTCTCCGGCGACGGGTGAGCAGTTCTTC. The gene calls are TRBV7-3 and TRBJ2-1; D not certain. The germline V gene encodes CDR1 SGHTA and CDR2 FQGTGA. The CDR3 sequence is 14 residues long. Trimming removed 3 bases at V and 9 bases at J, with 15 bases between.

The chain employs TRBV7-3 and TRBJ2-3; 7 positions agree with TRBD2. Germline CDR1 is SGHTA and CDR2 is FQGTGA. This CDR3 comprises 13 residues. V lost 5 bases to trimming and J lost 6 bases; unmatched junction nucleotides: 5. In DNA form, the CDR3 reads TGTGCCAGCAGCCTGCTGGGAGGGGATACGCAGTATTTT. Translating it yields CASSLLGGDTQYF. Full variable domain (remainder filled in from reference TRBV7-3 and TRBJ2-3): GAGVSQTPSNKVTEKGKYVELRCDPISGHTALYWYRQSLGQGPEFLIYFQGTGAADDSGLPNDRFFAVRPEGSVSTLKIQRTERGDSAVYLCASSLLGGDTQYFGPGTRLTVL.

The genes are TRBV19 and TRBJ1-4; the D gene is possibly TRBD1 (6 bases). The CDR3 loop spans 13 amino acids. CDR1 and CDR2 from the germline V gene are LNHDA and SQIVND (reference sequence). V gave up 5 bases and J gave up 11 bases, with 15 bases separating them. The CDR3 DNA is TGTGCCAGTAGTCTACAGGGTGAGGGTAAACTGTTTTTT. As protein: CASSLQGEGKLFF.

Concerning this clone: Other nucleotide sequences in the sample specify the same CDR3. The chain links TRBV29-1 to TRBJ2-5; D perhaps matches TRBD1 (5 bases). The CDR3 extends over 11 amino acids. V shed 4 bases and J shed 4 bases, with 7 bases lying between them. CDR1 is SQVTM, CDR2 ANQGSEA, per germline. CDR3 residues: CSVGGRETQYF. DNA of the CDR3: TGCAGCGTTGGGGGCAGAGAGACCCAGTACTTC.

V usage is TRBV7-2 and J usage is TRBJ2-3, with 9 nucleotides matching TRBD2. Germline-derived CDR1 and CDR2 are SGHTA and FQGNSA. Unmatched junction bases numbered 19, after V lost 5 bases and J lost 4 bases. This CDR3 spans 19 amino acids. The CDR3 is CASSPEVDRLAVKADTQYF. Here the CDR3 DNA reads TGTGCCAGCAGCCCCGAAGTGGATAGACTAGCGGTTAAAGCAGATACGCAGTATTTT.

This clone was seen just once. This chain joins TRBV19 and TRBJ1-2, with TRBD1 as a possible D gene (6 bases). With 4 bases removed from V and 3 bases from J, the gap between germline ends came to 12 bases. Looked up from germline, CDR1 is LNHDA and CDR2 is SQIVND (reference sequence). The CDR3 spans 14 residues. The CDR3 spells CASSKTSGDYGYTF. DNA of the CDR3: TGTGCCAGTAGTAAAACCTCAGGGGACTATGGCTACACCTTC.

The chain carries TRBV5-1 and TRBJ2-1, with D maybe TRBD1 (8 bases). The V end was cut by 2 bases, the J end by 4 bases, with 10 bases between. The germline CDR1 and CDR2 sequences are SGHRS and YFSETQ. This CDR3 contains 14 residues. CDR3 region: CASSLQGGYNEQFF. For the CDR3, the DNA is TGCGCCAGCAGCTTACAGGGGGGGTACAATGAGCAGTTCTTC.

The CDR3 DNA follows: TGTGCCAGCAGCCACGGAACAGGGACCAACGAGCAGTACTTC. This sequence encodes CASSHGTGTNEQYF. This chain connects TRBV3-1 (or the pseudogene TRBV3-2) to TRBJ2-7, with D possibly being TRBD1 (6 bases). V lost 3 bases to trimming and J lost 5 bases, with 14 bases between them. There are 14 residues in the CDR3. Germline lookup yields CDR1 LGHDT and CDR2 YNNKEL (reference sequence).

This chain connects TRBV10-3 to TRBJ1-2, with D possibly being TRBD1 (6 bases). The CDR3 is 14 residues long. V lost 2 bases and J lost 2, with 9 bases in between. Per the germline V gene, CDR1 is ENHRY and CDR2 is SYGVKD. The CDR3: CAISEGQINYGYTF. The CDR3 nucleotides are TGTGCCATCAGTGAGGGACAGATCAACTATGGCTACACCTTC.

The chain couples TRBV29-1 to TRBJ2-5; TRBD2 matches at 8 bases. The V and J ends lost 4 bases and 7 bases, in that order; junction bases with no gene match: 5. Germline V gene data show CDR1 as SQVTM and CDR2 as ANQGSEA. The CDR3 runs 12 residues. CDR3 coding DNA: TGCAGCGTTGCGCGGGGGGTGGGGACCCAGTACTTC. It specifies CSVARGVGTQYF. Filled out from reference TRBV29-1 and TRBJ2-5, the complete variable domain reads SAVISQKPSRDICQRGTSLTIQCQVDSQVTMMFWYRQQPGQSLTLIATANQGSEATYESGFVIDKFPISRPNLTFSTLTVSNMSPEDSSIYLCSVARGVGTQYFGPGTRLLVL.

The chain couples TRBV6-2 or TRBV6-3 to TRBJ1-1; D perhaps matches TRBD1 (6 bases). CDR1 MNHEY and CDR2 SVGEGT come from the germline V gene. Trimming left V 0 bases short and J 5 bases short, with 25 bases between. This CDR3 region has 19 residues. The CDR3 DNA is TGTGCCAGCAGTTACTCGGTACGGCAACGGACGTTAGGGGGAACTGAAGCTTTCTTT. It is translated as CASSYSVRQRTLGGTEAFF.

The CDR3 protein is CASSTGTENTGELFF. For the CDR3, the DNA is TGTGCCAGCTCAACCGGGACAGAGAACACCGGGGAGCTGTTTTTT. V usage is TRBV18 and J usage is TRBJ2-2, with 7 bases matching TRBD1. CDR1 and CDR2 (germline): KGHSH, LQKENI. This CDR3 is built from 15 residues. After removal of 5 bases from V and 1 base from J, the junction contained 4 bases not matched to a gene.

The chain is built from TRBV4-1 and TRBJ2-1; D is perhaps TRBD1 (6 bases). The CDR3 length is 19 residues. In germline, CDR1 is MGHRA, CDR2 YSYEKL. Deletions cut 2 bases from V and 0 bases from J, with 20 bases between. The CDR3 protein is CASSQSYRDNPNSYNEQFF. The CDR3 DNA reads as TGCGCCAGCAGCCAATCATACCGGGACAACCCCAACTCCTACAATGAGCAGTTCTTC.

The V and J genes are TRBV5-1 and TRBJ2-3, with 10 bases fitting TRBD2. This CDR3 comprises 16 residues. Germline V gene data show CDR1 as SGHRS and CDR2 as YFSETQ. Unmatched junction bases numbered 11, after V lost 7 bases and J lost 3 bases. This chain's CDR3 is CASGASGGPGTDTQYF. Written as DNA, the CDR3 is TGCGCCAGCGGGGCTAGCGGGGGCCCTGGGACAGATACGCAGTATTTT. Full variable domain (rest looked up from reference TRBV5-1 and TRBJ2-3): KAGVTQTPRYLIKTRGQQVTLSCSPISGHRSVSWYQQTPGQGLQFLFEYFSETQRNKGNFPGRFSGRQFSNSRSEMNVSTLELGDSALYLCASGASGGPGTDTQYFGPGTRLTVL.